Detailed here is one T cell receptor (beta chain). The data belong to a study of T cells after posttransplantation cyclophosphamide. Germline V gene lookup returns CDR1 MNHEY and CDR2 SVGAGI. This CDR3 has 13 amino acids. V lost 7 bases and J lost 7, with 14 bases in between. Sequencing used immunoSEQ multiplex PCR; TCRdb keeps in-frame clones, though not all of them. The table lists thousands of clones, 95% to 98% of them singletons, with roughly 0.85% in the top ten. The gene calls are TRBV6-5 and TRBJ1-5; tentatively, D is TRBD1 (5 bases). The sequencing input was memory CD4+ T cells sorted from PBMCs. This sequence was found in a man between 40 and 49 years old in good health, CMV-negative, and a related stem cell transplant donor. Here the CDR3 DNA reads TGTGCCAGCACTAACGGGGGTGGCCAGCCCCAGCATTTT. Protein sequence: CASTNGGGQPQHF.